One sample yielded the 5 T cell receptor beta chains listed below, sequenced in a study of cytomegalovirus exposure and HLA in healthy donors. With 60 Vbeta and 13 Jbeta primers, the PCR was carried out. Sequencing used immunoSEQ multiplex PCR; TCRdb keeps in-frame clones, though not all of them. The table has over 50,000 clones, about 80% seen once. The sequencing input was PBMCs. The origin of the receptors is a man in his forties or fifties in good health and CMV-seronegative.

This chain joins TRBV19 and TRBJ1-3, with a tentative D call TRBD1 (5 bases). The V and J ends lost 4 bases and 3 bases respectively, with 19 bases between them. This CDR3 comprises 17 residues. Germline V gene sequence: CDR1 LNHDA, CDR2 SQIVND (reference sequence). For the CDR3, the DNA is TGTGCCAGTAGTAAAAGCACCCTTCAGGGTTTTGGAAACACCATATATTTT. Its translation is CASSKSTLQGFGNTIYF.

The V call is TRBV5-6, the J call TRBJ1-3, with TRBD1 identical over 9 bases. CDR3 length equals 16 residues. V was pared by 5 bases and J by 4 bases, with 10 bases of the junction left unmatched. Germline CDR1 is SGHDT and CDR2 is YYEEEE. The CDR3 sequence: CASRRRDRVSGNTIYF. Here the CDR3 DNA reads TGTGCCAGCAGGCGCCGGGACAGGGTTTCCGGAAACACCATATATTTT.

This chain joins TRBV10-1 and TRBJ2-3, with D unresolved. Germline lookup yields CDR1 WNHNN and CDR2 SYGVQD (reference sequence). This CDR3 has 15 amino acids. Trimming cost V 6 bases and J 2 bases, with 15 bases left between them. The chain's CDR3 is CASSPTVGVTDTQYF. Written as DNA, the CDR3 is TGCGCCAGCAGCCCCACCGTCGGTGTCACAGATACGCAGTATTTT.

The chain combines TRBV6-5 with TRBJ2-3; 7 nucleotides match TRBD2. Germline-derived CDR1 and CDR2 are MNHEY and SVGAGI. This CDR3 is 15 amino acids long. V lost 6 bases, J lost 5 bases, and 11 bases stayed unmatched. CDR3 amino acids: CASRLGGEVGDTQYF. The CDR3 DNA reads TGTGCCAGCAGATTGGGGGGGGAGGTTGGAGATACGCAGTATTTT.

The rearrangement uses TRBV30 and TRBJ2-6; 7 bases agree with TRBD1. The ends lost 2 bases at V and 1 base at J; junction bases unmatched: 8. The CDR3 runs 17 residues. CDR1 and CDR2 (germline): GTSNPN, SVGIG (reference sequence). CDR3 nucleotides: TGTGCCTGGAGTTCCGGGACAGTAATATCTGGGGCCAACGTCCTGACTTTC. It encodes CAWSSGTVISGANVLTF. Full variable domain (rest looked up from reference TRBV30 and TRBJ2-6): SQTIHQWPATLVQPVGSPLSLECTVEGTSNPNLYWYRQAAGRGLQLLFYSVGIGQISSEVPQNLSASRPQDRQFILSSKKLLLSDSGFYLCAWSSGTVISGANVLTFGAGSRLTVL.